The 10 T cell receptor beta chains reported below all come from one sample, sequenced in a study of Ad26.COV2.S vaccination and SARS-CoV-2 variants. Noted treatment: some 20 received Ad26.COV2.S at low or high dose, single or two shots; roughly five received placebo; per-sample allocation not given. At day 63 after the first vaccine or placebo injection, samples were drawn. Generated by immunoSEQ multiplex PCR, the TCRdb table keeps only in-frame clones and is missing some. Of some 480,000 clones detected, 87% appear once; the ten largest clones hold more than 10%. The sequencing used peripheral blood, collected in a trial of Ad26.COV2.S vaccine versus placebo. These receptor sequences come from a person aged 18-65 years who received the Ad26.COV2.S COVID-19 vaccine or a placebo.

The J gene is TRBJ2-1, the V gene TRBV4-1, with D unresolved. The CDR3 spans 13 residues. V lost 1 base and J 6 bases, leaving 7 bases between the germline ends. Germline CDR1 reads MGHRA; CDR2 reads YSYEKL. The CDR3 DNA follows: TGCGCCAGCAGCCAAGTCGTAGTCAATGAGCAGTTCTTC. Protein: CASSQVVVNEQFF.

The chain couples TRBV5-4 to TRBJ2-2; no reliable D call. This CDR3 contains 14 residues. Trimming stripped 0 bases from V and 7 bases from J, with 10 bases between. CDR1 is SGHNT, CDR2 YYREEE, per germline (reference sequence). CDR3 DNA sequence: TGTGCCAGCAGCTTGGAGGTAGTCGGCGGGGAGCTGTTTTTT. Its translation: CASSLEVVGGELFF.

The chain carries TRBV19 and TRBJ2-5; 8 bases are a match to TRBD2. Looked up from germline, CDR1 is LNHDA and CDR2 is SQIVND (reference sequence). V was pared by 5 bases and J by 5 bases, with 10 bases of the junction left unmatched. The CDR3 sequence is 15 residues long. This CDR3 reads CASSPLGGRMETQYF. The DNA for the CDR3 is TGTGCCAGTAGTCCGCTCGGCGGGAGGATGGAGACCCAGTACTTC.

CDR3 coding DNA: TGTGCCAGCAGTGAGGGGACAGGGGGCTATGGCTACACCTTC. This gives the protein CASSEGTGGYGYTF. V usage is TRBV6-1 and J usage is TRBJ1-2; 11 positions agree with TRBD1. V lost 3 bases and J lost 4; bases outside the gene matches: 1. Germline V gives CDR1 MNHNS, CDR2 SASEGT. The CDR3 contains 14 residues.

The chain carries TRBV9 and TRBJ1-4; 7 bases agree with TRBD1. This CDR3 spans 15 amino acids. V lost 0 bases and J lost 8; bases outside the gene matches: 7. CDR1 SGDLS and CDR2 YYNGEE come from the germline V gene. DNA of the CDR3: TGTGCCAGCAGCGTAGGCGACAGGGCGGGCGAAAAACTGTTTTTT. The encoded protein is CASSVGDRAGEKLFF.

The CDR3 DNA reads TGTGCCAGTAGTGGTAACAGGCCCAATGAGCAGTTCTTC. It codes for CASSGNRPNEQFF. This rearrangement joins TRBV19 to TRBJ2-1, with TRBD1 as a possible D gene (5 bases). V lost 5 bases and J 6 bases, leaving 11 bases between the germline ends. Germline loops: CDR1 LNHDA, CDR2 SQIVND (reference sequence). This CDR3 contains 13 residues.

The rearrangement links TRBV7-2 to TRBJ1-1; D is perhaps TRBD1 (5 bases). Looked up from germline, CDR1 is SGHTA and CDR2 is FQGNSA. The CDR3 extends over 10 amino acids. V was pared by 5 bases and J by 11 bases, with 9 bases between. CDR3 loop: CASSRDAAFF. The CDR3 coding sequence is TGTGCCAGCAGCCGGGACGCGGCTTTCTTT.

The CDR3 region has the DNA TGTGCCAGCAGTCCCACCGGGACAGTGCAGTATTTT. This encodes CASSPTGTVQYF. The chain couples TRBV12-3 or TRBV12-4 to TRBJ2-3; 7 bases are shared with TRBD1. The CDR3 length is 12 residues. The V segment lost 5 bases and the J segment 11 bases; nucleotides outside the gene matches: 7.

The chain carries TRBV7-3 and TRBJ2-1, with a possible D match to TRBD2 (6 bases). Germline CDR1 and CDR2: SGHTA and FQGTGA. This CDR3 region has 15 residues. Trimming pared 3 bases from V and 1 base from J, leaving 10 bases between. The CDR3: CASSLGLPSYNEQFF. CDR3 coding DNA: TGTGCCAGCAGCTTGGGACTTCCATCCTACAATGAGCAGTTCTTC.

The chain couples TRBV6-5 to TRBJ2-7; D possibly corresponds to TRBD2 (6 bases). The CDR3 covers 15 residues. In germline, CDR1 is MNHEY, CDR2 SVGAGI. Trimming took 6 bases from V and 3 from J, leaving 18 bases between them. CDR3 sequence reads: CASSPTGGISYEQYF. Here the CDR3 DNA reads TGTGCCAGCAGCCCGACCGGGGGTATTAGCTACGAGCAGTACTTC.